These 21 T cell receptor beta chains share one sample of origin, sequenced in a study of cytomegalovirus exposure and HLA in healthy donors. The PCR made use of 60 Vbeta and 13 Jbeta primers. Clones were sequenced by immunoSEQ multiplex PCR, and TCRdb holds only the in-frame ones, with some missing. The sample has approximately 210,000 clones, 85% to 90% seen once. Material for sequencing was PBMCs. These receptors all stem from a woman between 18 and 29 years old in good health and CMV-seronegative.

This chain links TRBV7-2 with TRBJ2-7, with 9 bases lining up with TRBD2. Germline V gene sequence: CDR1 SGHTA, CDR2 FQGNSA. J lost 3 bases, V lost 5 bases, and 8 bases had no gene match. This CDR3 comprises 15 residues. CDR3 nucleotides: TGTGCCAGCAGCCCTAGCGGGGATTCGAGCTACGAGCAGTACTTC. Its translation: CASSPSGDSSYEQYF.

This chain joins TRBV6-1 and TRBJ1-2; D perhaps matches TRBD1 (5 bases). The V end was cut by 8 bases, the J end by 6 bases, with 13 bases between. This CDR3 is 12 amino acids long. Germline-derived CDR1 and CDR2 are MNHNS and SASEGT. CDR3 residues: CASDRGVNGYTF. CDR3 DNA: TGTGCCAGCGATCGGGGGGTTAATGGCTACACCTTC.

This clone was detected once. The rearrangement uses TRBV7-8 and TRBJ1-2, with D unresolved. Trimming pared 1 base from V and 8 bases from J, leaving 17 bases between. The CDR3 covers 15 residues. The germline CDR1 and CDR2 sequences are SGHVS and FQNEAQ. The CDR3 loop is CASSLVKGDLYGYTF. DNA of the CDR3: TGTGCCAGCAGCTTAGTAAAGGGAGACCTATACGGCTACACCTTC.

The V call is TRBV6-6, the J call TRBJ2-1; 7 nucleotides match TRBD2. CDR3 length: 14 amino acids. Germline V gene lookup returns CDR1 MNHNY and CDR2 SVGAGI (reference sequence). V gave up 8 bases and J gave up 5 bases; unmatched junction bases: 9. The CDR3 DNA reads TGTGCCAGCCGTTGGCGGGAGCGGAACAATGAGCAGTTCTTC. Protein product: CASRWRERNNEQFF.

V usage is TRBV28 and J usage is TRBJ2-7; TRBD1 agrees at 7 bases. V shed 7 bases and J 4 bases; nucleotides not matched to a gene: 10. CDR1 MDHEN and CDR2 SYDVKM come from the germline V gene. This CDR3 contains 14 residues. The CDR3 DNA reads as TGTGCCAGCACCTTTAGCGCCAGGGGGTACGAGCAGTACTTC. This codes for CASTFSARGYEQYF.

The CDR3 region has the DNA TGTGCCAGCAGCGTAGAAGCGGGGGGGCCCTACAATGAGCAGTTCTTC. The encoded protein is CASSVEAGGPYNEQFF. V is TRBV9 and J is TRBJ2-1, with 10 bases identical to TRBD2. Per germline, CDR1 SGDLS and CDR2 YYNGEE. CDR3 length equals 16 residues. V lost 0 bases, J lost 2 bases, and 2 bases stayed unmatched.

V usage is TRBV28 and J usage is TRBJ1-6; 9 bases line up with TRBD1. CDR1 and CDR2 (germline): MDHEN, SYDVKM. The CDR3 consists of 14 residues. Trimming cost V 5 bases and J 7 bases; bases outside gene matches: 3. The CDR3 loop is CASSGGQGNSPLHF. The CDR3 bases are TGTGCCAGCAGTGGAGGACAGGGGAATTCACCCCTCCACTTT.

This sequence joins TRBV5-6 and TRBJ2-3; TRBD2 might be the D (6 bases). There are 12 residues in the CDR3. V lost 4 bases and J 5 bases, leaving 8 bases between the germline ends. Germline-derived CDR1 and CDR2 are SGHDT and YYEEEE. CDR3 bases: TGTGCCAGCAGCATCGGGGGAGATACGCAGTATTTT. Translated, it gives CASSIGGDTQYF.

V usage is TRBV9 and J usage is TRBJ1-2, with D uncertain. Per the germline V gene, CDR1 is SGDLS and CDR2 is YYNGEE. This CDR3 has 13 amino acids. V dropped 2 bases and J dropped 4 bases, with 9 bases sitting between them. The CDR3 nucleotides are TGTGCCAGCAGCGTCAACAGTCTCTATGGCTACACCTTC. It yields the protein CASSVNSLYGYTF.

This chain connects TRBV5-8 to TRBJ1-2; 10 bases are a match to TRBD1. The CDR3 extends over 13 amino acids. The germline CDR1 and CDR2 sequences are SGHTS and YDEGEE. V trimming: 4 bases; J trimming: 8 bases; junction bases outside the gene matches: 5. The CDR3 DNA is TGTGCCAGCAGCACCGACAGGGGGCGAGGCTACACCTTC. Its translation is CASSTDRGRGYTF.

This clone was counted only a few times. This rearrangement joins TRBV6-5 to TRBJ1-4; 9 positions agree with TRBD1. There are 11 residues in the CDR3. Germline V gene lookup returns CDR1 MNHEY and CDR2 SVGAGI. V was pared by 5 bases and J by 14 bases, with 3 bases of the junction left unmatched. CDR3 protein: CASSDRGRLFF. In DNA, the CDR3 is TGTGCCAGCAGTGACAGGGGGAGGCTGTTTTTT.

This clone has only one observation. The V gene is TRBV4-2, the J gene TRBJ2-3; TRBD2 aligns across 8 bases. J was trimmed by 1 base and V by 1 base; bases with no gene match: 10. CDR1 is LGHNA, CDR2 YNFKEQ, per germline. The CDR3 spans 18 residues. CDR3 nucleotides: TGTGCCAGCAGCCAAGCTCTCGGAACTAGCGGTCGCACAGATACGCAGTATTTT. Encoded protein: CASSQALGTSGRTDTQYF.

This clone was seen once. The rearrangement links TRBV7-2 to TRBJ2-1; perhaps TRBD2 as D (6 bases). This CDR3 contains 13 residues. The V end lost 3 bases, the J end lost 6 bases, and 9 bases lay between the germline ends. Germline V gives CDR1 SGHTA, CDR2 FQGNSA. The chain's CDR3 is CASSFMGGNEQFF. CDR3 DNA sequence: TGTGCCAGCAGCTTTATGGGGGGCAATGAGCAGTTCTTC.

This rearrangement joins TRBV6-1 to TRBJ1-6; 7 nucleotides match TRBD1. V shed 7 bases and J 6 bases; nucleotides not matched to a gene: 6. This CDR3 spans 14 amino acids. Germline V lookup: CDR1 MNHNS, CDR2 SASEGT. The CDR3, as DNA: TGTGCCAGCATGGACAGGTGGATTAATTCACCCCTCCACTTT. This gives the protein CASMDRWINSPLHF.

CDR3: CATIRDRANTDTQYF. As DNA, the CDR3 is TGTGCCACTATTCGGGACAGGGCCAACACAGATACGCAGTATTTT. The rearrangement uses TRBV6-9 and TRBJ2-3, with 9 bases lining up with TRBD1. Trimming cost V 10 bases and J 2 bases; bases outside gene matches: 10. Germline lookup yields CDR1 MNHGY and CDR2 SVAAGI. This CDR3 region has 15 residues.

This chain joins TRBV28 and TRBJ1-1; no clear D gene. This CDR3 contains 15 residues. Between the trimmed V and J ends, which lost 5 bases and 4 bases, there was a span of 17 bases. The V gene's germline CDR1 is MDHEN and CDR2 SYDVKM. The CDR3 loop reads CASSPYPAGTTEAFF. CDR3 in DNA: TGTGCCAGCAGTCCCTACCCAGCAGGCACCACTGAAGCTTTCTTT.

The chain has TRBV5-4 and TRBJ2-3; TRBD2 matches at 8 bases. The CDR3 totals 15 residues. CDR1 and CDR2 (germline): SGHNT, YYREEE (reference sequence). J was trimmed by 2 bases and V by 4 bases; bases with no gene match: 6. The CDR3, as DNA: TGTGCCAGCAGCCGGGAGGGGGGAGTCACAGATACGCAGTATTTT. Translation gives CASSREGGVTDTQYF.

The chain joins TRBV11-2 to TRBJ2-3; TRBD2 might be the D (5 bases). The V end lost 9 bases, the J end lost 2 bases, and 15 bases lay between the germline ends. Germline CDR1 and CDR2: SGHAT and FQNNGV. The CDR3 has 14 amino acids. CDR3 residues: CASSSGRYTDTQYF. The CDR3 region has the DNA TGTGCCAGTAGCAGTGGGAGATACACAGATACGCAGTATTTT.

The chain recombines TRBV11-2 with TRBJ2-1, with D tentatively TRBD2 (5 bases). CDR1 SGHAT and CDR2 FQNNGV come from the germline V gene. V was pared by 2 bases and J by 10 bases, with 9 bases between. This CDR3 is built from 12 residues. The CDR3 loop is CASSLPSSEQFF. The DNA of the CDR3 is TGTGCCAGCAGCTTACCTAGCAGCGAGCAGTTCTTC. Supplemented by reference TRBV11-2 and TRBJ2-1, the full variable domain reads EAGVAQSPRYKIIEKRQSVAFWCNPISGHATLYWYQQILGQGPKLLIQFQNNGVVDDSQLPKDRFSAERLKGVDSTLKIQPAKLEDSAVYLCASSLPSSEQFFGPGTRLTVL.

The chain uses TRBV5-1 and TRBJ1-2, with 8 bases lining up with TRBD1. Germline trimming cut 7 bases from V and 14 bases from J; bases unmatched to any gene: 19. The CDR3 is 14 residues long. The germline V gene has CDR1 SGHRS and CDR2 YFSETQ. The CDR3 reads CASGDLGQEPFSTF. The CDR3, as DNA: TGCGCCAGCGGAGATCTGGGACAGGAGCCCTTTAGTACCTTC.

Here the CDR3 reads CASSPTRSATNEKLFF. The CDR3 DNA is TGTGCCAGCTCACCGACGAGGTCCGCAACTAATGAAAAACTGTTTTTT. The genes are TRBV18 and TRBJ1-4; D is unclear. Germline V CDR1 and CDR2: KGHSH, LQKENI. The length of the CDR3 is 16 residues. The V end was cut by 3 bases, the J end by 0 bases, with 11 bases between.